Following are 24 T cell receptor beta chains from one sample sequenced in a study of T-cell memory formation after mild COVID-19 (dated by TCRdb to the early 2020s). Libraries came from 5' RACE. Reads for this sample came from an Illumina NovaSeq 6000. Using fastp at Q25 and MiXCR, TCRdb reprocessed the public reads and kept productive beta chains. Rows matching on CDR3 protein sequence are summarized as one entry with the most common DNA and genes. The sample data list around 300,000 distinct CDR3 sequences, and roughly 15% of these were observed just once. The ten largest clonotypes hold 20% to 25% of the sample. Material: PBMCs or a T cell subset sorted from them (not recorded which). Receptors originate from a man younger than 35 who had mild COVID-19 (a few samples of this study predate the infection). The sample titles of this study are shuffled in the database, so cell type and time point are left out; the donor was told from shared clones.

At least ten counts were recorded for this clonotype. The V call is TRBV15, the J call TRBJ1-5; unclear D gene. This CDR3 is built from 12 residues. The ends were cut back, 4 bases at V and 5 bases at J, with 6 bases in the middle. Germline CDR1 reads LNHNV; CDR2 reads YYDKDF (reference sequence). The CDR3 region is CATSTLDQPQHF. In DNA form, the CDR3 reads TGTGCCACCAGCACCTTGGATCAGCCCCAGCATTTT.

This clonotype was detected a few times. This sequence joins TRBV15 and TRBJ2-5; 7 bases map to TRBD2. Germline assignment: CDR1 LNHNV and CDR2 YYDKDF (reference sequence). V was clipped by 1 base and J by 2 bases; unmatched bases: 4. CDR3 length equals 15 residues. DNA of the CDR3: TGTGCCACCAGCAGAGTGCCTAGCGGTCAAGAGACCCAGTACTTC. Amino acids: CATSRVPSGQETQYF.

This clonotype has more than one count but fewer than ten. The chain is built from TRBV5-1 and TRBJ1-1, with a weak D call TRBD1 (6 bases). This CDR3 region has 14 residues. V was trimmed by 1 base and J by 3 bases, leaving 10 bases between them. CDR1 SGHRS and CDR2 YFSETQ come from the germline V gene. Here the CDR3 reads CASSLSGVDTEAFF. The CDR3 DNA reads TGCGCCAGCAGCTTGTCAGGGGTCGACACTGAAGCTTTCTTT.

This clonotype was counted at least ten times. The chain links TRBV4-3 to TRBJ2-2, with 9 bases aligning to TRBD1. Germline assignment: CDR1 LGHNA and CDR2 YSLEER. The length of the CDR3 is 17 residues. V lost 1 base, J lost 2 bases, and 5 bases stayed unmatched. This CDR3 reads CASSQGTGGANTGELFF. The CDR3 DNA follows: TGCGCCAGCAGCCAAGGAACAGGGGGCGCAAACACCGGGGAGCTGTTTTTT.

The chain couples TRBV5-6 to TRBJ1-2; no definite D call. Trimming removed 0 bases from V and 4 bases from J, with 13 bases in between. Germline CDR1 is SGHDT and CDR2 is YYEEEE. CDR3 length: 15 amino acids. For the CDR3, the DNA is TGTGCCAGCAGCTTGGGCCACCCGCCTGCCTATGGCTACACCTTC. Translation: CASSLGHPPAYGYTF.

The rearrangement links TRBV7-2 to TRBJ2-7, with 10 bases that match TRBD2. With 6 bases clipped from V and 6 bases from J, the junction kept 5 bases outside the gene matches. Germline V gene sequence: CDR1 SGHTA, CDR2 FQGNSA. The CDR3 length is 13 residues. For the CDR3, the DNA is TGTGCCAGCAGAATAGCGGGGGGAACCGAGCAGTACTTC. This translates into CASRIAGGTEQYF.

This clonotype was seen ten or more times. J is TRBJ1-2 and V is TRBV5-5, with TRBD1 matching over 9 bases. The CDR3 has 15 amino acids. Looked up from germline, CDR1 is SGHKS and CDR2 is YYEKEE (reference sequence). The V and J ends lost 6 bases and 0 bases, in that order; junction bases with no gene match: 6. CDR3 region: CASTQQGAANYGYTF. In DNA form, the CDR3 reads TGTGCCAGCACCCAACAGGGGGCAGCTAACTATGGCTACACCTTC.

This clonotype was seen only a few times. V and J are TRBV20-1 and TRBJ1-2; 7 nucleotides match TRBD1. The V gene end was trimmed by 4 bases and the J gene end by 2 bases; junction bases not matched to a gene: 7. CDR3 length equals 14 residues. Per the germline V gene, CDR1 is DFQATT and CDR2 is SNEGSKA (reference sequence). CDR3 amino acids: CSAILGQANYGYTF. CDR3 in DNA: TGCAGTGCTATCCTAGGACAGGCCAACTATGGCTACACCTTC.

This clonotype has a handful of counts. V usage is TRBV4-1 and J usage is TRBJ2-7; D is possibly TRBD1 (6 bases). CDR3 size: 15 residues. Germline CDR1 reads MGHRA; CDR2 reads YSYEKL. Deletions cut 2 bases from V and 1 base from J, with 12 bases between. The DNA of the CDR3 is TGCGCCAGCAGCCAAACGCCGACAGGTTCCTACGAGCAGTACGTC. Translation gives CASSQTPTGSYEQYV.

This clonotype was counted ten times or more. The chain carries TRBV5-1 and TRBJ2-5; 8 bases are shared with TRBD2. V was clipped by 4 bases and J by 5 bases; unmatched bases: 7. CDR3 length equals 14 residues. Germline values: CDR1 SGHRS, CDR2 YFSETQ. The chain's CDR3 is CASSPRGGRETQYF. The CDR3 nucleotides read TGCGCCAGCAGCCCCCGGGGGGGCCGGGAGACCCAGTACTTC.

This clonotype was counted between two and nine times. The CDR3 bases are TGTGCCAGCGACTTACGTGGACAGTCCACGGACATTCAGTACTTC. This codes for CASDLRGQSTDIQYF. The chain couples TRBV6-2 or TRBV6-3 to TRBJ2-4; maybe TRBD1 (6 bases). CDR3 length equals 15 residues. Germline assignment: CDR1 MNHEY and CDR2 SVGEGT. The V end lost 8 bases, the J end lost 8 bases, and 22 bases lay between the germline ends.

In its sample, this clonotype is medium-sized. The V call is TRBV5-1, the J call TRBJ2-7; D may be TRBD2 (6 bases). Germline V gives CDR1 SGHRS, CDR2 YFSETQ. V gave up 0 bases and J gave up 5 bases, with 21 bases separating them. The CDR3 is 17 amino acids. The CDR3, as DNA: TGCGCCAGCAGCTTGGGATGGGCGTCTGGGGGGAAGGACGAGCAGTACTTC. As protein: CASSLGWASGGKDEQYF.

This clonotype was seen a few times. The genes are TRBV7-3 and TRBJ1-1; D may be TRBD1 (6 bases). CDR3 length equals 13 residues. V was cut by 5 bases and J by 4 bases, with 11 bases left in between. The germline CDR1 and CDR2 sequences are SGHTA and FQGTGA. The CDR3 DNA reads as TGTGCCAGCAGCATAGGGGGGAGCACTGAAGCTTTCTTT. Its translation: CASSIGGSTEAFF.

The chain employs TRBV4-2 and TRBJ1-1; D not resolved. Trimming removed 0 bases from V and 4 bases from J, with 21 bases in between. This CDR3 is built from 18 residues. Germline CDR1 LGHNA, CDR2 YNFKEQ. Here the CDR3 DNA reads TGTGCCAGCAGCCAAGAATTATATGGGCCCACCATCCGCACTGAAGCTTTCTTT. This encodes CASSQELYGPTIRTEAFF.

The chain combines TRBV7-8 with TRBJ1-6; 10 positions agree with TRBD1. The CDR3 contains 13 residues. The germline V gene encodes CDR1 SGHVS and CDR2 FQNEAQ. The J segment lost 9 bases and the V segment lost 5 bases, leaving 1 base of the junction unmatched. The CDR3: CASSRDRGSPLHF. CDR3 nucleotide sequence: TGTGCCAGCAGCCGGGACAGGGGTTCACCCCTCCACTTT. The complete variable domain, with remaining parts taken from reference TRBV7-8 and TRBJ1-6, reads GAGVSQSPRYKVAKRGQDVALRCDPISGHVSLFWYQQALGQGPEFLTYFQNEAQLDKSGLPSDRFFAERPEGSVSTLKIQRTQQEDSAVYLCASSRDRGSPLHFGNGTRLTVT.

This chain connects TRBV4-1 to TRBJ2-5; possible D gene TRBD2, 5 bases. Deletions cut 3 bases from V and 2 bases from J, with 13 bases between. Germline-derived CDR1 and CDR2 are MGHRA and YSYEKL. This CDR3 is built from 15 residues. The CDR3 region is CASSQLSDGQETQYF. CDR3 DNA: TGCGCCAGCAGCCAGCTTAGCGACGGGCAAGAGACCCAGTACTTC.

The chain is built from TRBV6-6 and TRBJ2-6; the D gene is possibly TRBD1 (5 bases). CDR3 length: 16 residues. Trimming took 6 bases from V and 2 from J, leaving 14 bases between them. Germline V gene data show CDR1 as MNHNY and CDR2 as SVGAGI (reference sequence). The CDR3 sequence is CASRDSRYTGANVLTF. In DNA, the CDR3 is TGTGCCAGCAGAGACAGCAGGTACACTGGGGCCAACGTCCTGACTTTC.

The sample holds a few counts of this clonotype. This sequence joins TRBV15 and TRBJ1-5, with 8 positions matching TRBD1. Trimming took 5 bases from V and 2 from J; bases not matched to a gene: 8. The CDR3 loop spans 16 amino acids. The germline gives CDR1 LNHNV, CDR2 YYDKDF (reference sequence). The CDR3 loop reads CATSEKDRVGNQPQHF. For the CDR3, the DNA is TGTGCCACCAGCGAGAAGGACAGGGTGGGCAATCAGCCCCAGCATTTT.

The chain is built from TRBV4-3 and TRBJ1-2; TRBD1 might be the D (6 bases). This CDR3 is built from 12 residues. With 2 bases removed from V and 8 bases from J, the gap between germline ends came to 9 bases. Germline CDR1 and CDR2: LGHNA and YSLEER. In DNA, the CDR3 is TGCGCCAGCAGCCAATATGGACAGGGCTACACCTTC. Protein: CASSQYGQGYTF.

The CDR3 is CASSFSGIGTGELFF. CDR3 coding DNA: TGCGCCAGCAGCTTTTCTGGGATAGGCACCGGGGAGCTGTTTTTT. The chain combines TRBV5-1 with TRBJ2-2; D is undetermined. V lost 2 bases and J 4 bases, leaving 12 bases between the germline ends. This CDR3 has 15 amino acids. Germline values: CDR1 SGHRS, CDR2 YFSETQ.

The V and J genes are TRBV4-2 and TRBJ2-5, with TRBD2 identical over 8 bases. CDR1 LGHNA and CDR2 YNFKEQ come from the germline V gene. The CDR3 runs 15 residues. The trim removed 0 bases at V and 5 bases at J, leaving 5 bases unmatched. CDR3 region: CASSQDRASGETQYF. The CDR3 DNA reads TGTGCCAGCAGCCAAGATAGGGCTAGCGGGGAGACCCAGTACTTC.

The chain links TRBV4-3 to TRBJ1-1, with a possible D match to TRBD1 (6 bases). Germline values: CDR1 LGHNA, CDR2 YSLEER. V lost 3 bases and J lost 4, with 12 bases in between. The CDR3 sequence is 14 residues long. The CDR3 is CASSQGGPGTEAFF. CDR3 coding DNA: TGCGCCAGCAGCCAGGGGGGGCCCGGCACTGAAGCTTTCTTT.

This clonotype was seen a few times. The J gene is TRBJ1-2, the V gene TRBV27; unclear D gene. The CDR3 consists of 13 residues. V was clipped by 0 bases and J by 8 bases, with 10 bases between them. Germline CDR1 is MNHEY and CDR2 is SMNVEV (reference sequence). The CDR3 here is CASSLSGVRGYTF. The CDR3 DNA is TGTGCCAGCAGTTTATCCGGGGTACGGGGCTACACCTTC.

This clonotype was recorded at least ten times. The chain recombines TRBV7-2 with TRBJ2-3; tentative D call: TRBD2 (6 bases). The V end lost 3 bases, the J end lost 5 bases, and 12 bases lay between the germline ends. The CDR3 has 14 amino acids. Germline V gives CDR1 SGHTA, CDR2 FQGNSA. The CDR3 DNA is TGTGCCAGCAGCTTTGATAGCGGTCTAGATACGCAGTATTTT. It translates to CASSFDSGLDTQYF.